These T cell receptor beta chains were read from a single sample in a study of T cell repertoires in cytomegalovirus infection. TCRdb re-called the reads with MiXCR, one entry per CDR3 protein. The sample carries 290,000 or so distinct CDR3 sequences, 20% to 30% recorded once. Input material: PBMCs. The receptors stem from a human donor in good health (CMV status not recorded). Some clones in this sample may be carry-over from other donors' samples. The conserved cysteine and the conserved F or W are not part of the CDR3 here. D genes are given only for firm matches.

>NA|TRBJ2-5|10|TRBV12-3/TRBV12-4
ASSPRAETQY
>NA|TRBJ1-2|11|TRBV28
ASSLGQVYCDT
>TRBD2|TRBJ2-2|13|TRBV7-8
ASSSTSGNTGELF
>TRBD1|TRBJ2-4|14|TRBV7-2
ASSPGTGIAKNIQY
>TRBD1|TRBJ1-2|13|TRBV4-1
ASSPLGQANYGYT
>TRBD1|TRBJ2-7|14|TRBV6-5
ASREQGQGLTYEQY
>NA|TRBJ2-7|12|TRBV7-8
ASSFGGDSYEQY
>NA|TRBJ2-3|12|TRBV10-3
AISPAGSSDTQY
>TRBD2|TRBJ2-1|15|TRBV7-2
ASSYTSGREAYNEQF
>TRBD1|TRBJ2-7|12|TRBV29-1
SVEGQVIGNEQY
>NA|TRBJ2-1|11|TRBV19
ASRELAVDEQF
>NA|TRBJ2-2|14|TRBV18
ASSPYEATNTGELF
>NA|TRBJ1-1|11|TRBV6-5
ASNGFKNTEAF
>NA|TRBJ1-1|14|TRBV19
ASSPPPLTANTEAF
>TRBD2|TRBJ2-1|12|TRBV6-2/TRBV6-3
ASHGLAGVQQQF
>TRBD2|TRBJ2-3|15|TRBV20-1
SVPGTSGDPSTDTQY
>TRBD1|TRBJ2-6|16|TRBV29-1
SPLSRDRGQTGANVLT
>TRBD2|TRBJ2-7|13|TRBV4-3
ASSQDTGTRGEQY
>NA|TRBJ2-2|13|TRBV2
ASTAFRPQGGELF